One sample yielded the 4 T cell receptor beta chains listed below, sequenced in a study of blood T cells in healthy people across ages. Next came a second PCR, run for about 6 to 11 cycles, which used a sample-barcoded 5' primer along with a J-beta primer mix. MiXCR was run by TCRdb on the 5' RACE reads, yielding one entry per CDR3 protein. The profile shows about 1 million distinct CDR3 sequences, less than 50% of them singletons. The sequenced sample consisted of blood. The receptors derive from a woman in her fifties or sixties in good health.

The chain carries TRBV7-8 and TRBJ2-7; tentative D call: TRBD1 (6 bases). Germline V gene lookup returns CDR1 SGHVS and CDR2 FQNEAQ. This CDR3 contains 14 residues. V was clipped by 5 bases and J by 3 bases, with 14 bases between them. CDR3 protein: CASSPGESVYEQYF. The DNA of the CDR3 is TGTGCCAGCAGCCCAGGGGAATCTGTCTACGAGCAGTACTTC.

Here the CDR3 DNA reads TGTGCCAGCAGTGAAACCCCTCTGATTCGAGAGCAGTACTTC. It encodes CASSETPLIREQYF. The V and J genes are TRBV2 and TRBJ2-7, with D unclear. V lost 2 bases and J lost 7, with 15 bases in between. Germline CDR1 reads SNHLY; CDR2 reads FYNNEI. The CDR3 runs to 14 residues.

This clonotype was seen just once. The chain uses TRBV20-1 and TRBJ1-1; 7 bases map to TRBD1. CDR1 and CDR2 from the germline V gene are DFQATT and SNEGSKA (reference sequence). This CDR3 contains 15 residues. V was clipped by 2 bases and J by 0 bases; unmatched bases: 6. CDR3 nucleotide sequence: TGCAGTGCTAGATTACAGGGGACCCTGAACACTGAAGCTTTCTTT. The encoded protein is CSARLQGTLNTEAFF.

The J gene is TRBJ2-7, the V gene TRBV12-3 or TRBV12-4; D is uncertain. V lost 1 base to trimming and J lost 2 bases, with 12 bases between them. This CDR3 has 15 amino acids. The CDR3 sequence is CASSLGHSPTYEQYF. DNA for the CDR3: TGTGCCAGCAGTTTAGGACATTCCCCCACCTACGAGCAGTACTTC.